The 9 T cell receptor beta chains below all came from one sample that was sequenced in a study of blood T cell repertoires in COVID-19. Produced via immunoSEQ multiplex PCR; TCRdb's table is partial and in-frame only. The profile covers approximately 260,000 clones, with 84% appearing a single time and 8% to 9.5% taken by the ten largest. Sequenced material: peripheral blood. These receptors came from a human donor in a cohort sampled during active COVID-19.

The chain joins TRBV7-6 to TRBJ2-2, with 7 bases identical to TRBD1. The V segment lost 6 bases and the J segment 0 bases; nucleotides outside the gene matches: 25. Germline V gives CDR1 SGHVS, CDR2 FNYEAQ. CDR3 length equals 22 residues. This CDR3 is CASSRITGTVADPFTNTGELFF. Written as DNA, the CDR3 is TGTGCCAGCAGTAGAATAACCGGGACAGTAGCCGACCCGTTTACGAACACCGGGGAGCTGTTTTTT.

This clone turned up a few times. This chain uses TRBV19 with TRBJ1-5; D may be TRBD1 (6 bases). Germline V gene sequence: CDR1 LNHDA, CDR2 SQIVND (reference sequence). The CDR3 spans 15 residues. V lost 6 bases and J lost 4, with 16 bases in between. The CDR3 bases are TGTGCCAGTAGAGTCCTAGGACAGCCTAATCAGCCCCAGCATTTT. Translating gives CASRVLGQPNQPQHF. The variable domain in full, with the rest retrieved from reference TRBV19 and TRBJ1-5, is DGGITQSPKYLFRKEGQNVTLSCEQNLNHDAMYWYRQDPGQGLRLIYYSQIVNDFQKGDIAEGYSVSREKKESFPLTVTSAQKNPTAFYLCASRVLGQPNQPQHFGDGTRLSIL.

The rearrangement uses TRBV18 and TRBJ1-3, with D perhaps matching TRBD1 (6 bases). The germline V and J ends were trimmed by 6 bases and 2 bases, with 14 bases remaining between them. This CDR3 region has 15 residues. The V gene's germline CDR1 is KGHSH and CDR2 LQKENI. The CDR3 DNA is TGTGCCAGCTCCTCCGTTGGGGGCCCTGGAAACACCATATATTTT. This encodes CASSSVGGPGNTIYF.

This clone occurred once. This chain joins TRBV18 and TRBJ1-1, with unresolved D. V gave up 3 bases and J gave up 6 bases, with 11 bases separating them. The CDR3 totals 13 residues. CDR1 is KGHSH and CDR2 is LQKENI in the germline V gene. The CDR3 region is CASSPGQNPEAFF. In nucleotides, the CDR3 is TGTGCCAGCTCACCGGGCCAAAACCCTGAAGCTTTCTTT. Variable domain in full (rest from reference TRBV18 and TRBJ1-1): NAGVMQNPRHLVRRRGQEARLRCSPMKGHSHVYWYRQLPEEGLKFMVYLQKENIIDESGMPKERFSAEFPKEGPSILRIQQVVRGDSAAYFCASSPGQNPEAFFGQGTRLTVV.

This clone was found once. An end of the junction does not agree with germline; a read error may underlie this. The CDR3 here is CASSLRQGPYEQYF. The DNA of the CDR3 is TGTGCCAGCAGCCTAAGACAGGGCCCCTATGAGCAGTACTTC. This chain connects TRBV9 to TRBJ2-7; 7 bases are a match to TRBD1. CDR1 and CDR2 from the germline V gene are SGDLS and YYNGEE. CDR3 size: 14 residues.

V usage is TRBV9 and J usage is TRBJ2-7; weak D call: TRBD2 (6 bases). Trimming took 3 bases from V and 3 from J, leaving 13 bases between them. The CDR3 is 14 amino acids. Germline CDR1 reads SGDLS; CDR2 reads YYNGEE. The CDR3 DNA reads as TGTGCCAGCAGCGCGGCGGGACTGAGCTACGAGCAGTACTTC. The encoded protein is CASSAAGLSYEQYF.

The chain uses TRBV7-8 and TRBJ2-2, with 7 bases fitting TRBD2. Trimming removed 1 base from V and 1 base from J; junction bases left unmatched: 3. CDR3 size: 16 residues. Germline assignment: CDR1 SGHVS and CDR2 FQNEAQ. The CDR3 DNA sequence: TGTGCCAGCAGCTTAGACGCTAGCGGGAACACCGGGGAGCTGTTTTTT. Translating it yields CASSLDASGNTGELFF.

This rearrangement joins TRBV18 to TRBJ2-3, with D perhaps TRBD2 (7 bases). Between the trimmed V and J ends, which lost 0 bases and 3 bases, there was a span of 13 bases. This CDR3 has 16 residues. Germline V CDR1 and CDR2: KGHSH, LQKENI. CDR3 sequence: CASSPPPGGRTDTQYF. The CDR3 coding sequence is TGTGCCAGCTCACCACCCCCGGGGGGCCGTACAGATACGCAGTATTTT.

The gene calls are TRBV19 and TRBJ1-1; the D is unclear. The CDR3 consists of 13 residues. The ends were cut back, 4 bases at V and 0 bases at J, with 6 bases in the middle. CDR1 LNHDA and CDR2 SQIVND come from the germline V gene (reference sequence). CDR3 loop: CASSTHLNTEAFF. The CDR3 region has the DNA TGTGCCAGTAGTACACACCTGAACACTGAAGCTTTCTTT.